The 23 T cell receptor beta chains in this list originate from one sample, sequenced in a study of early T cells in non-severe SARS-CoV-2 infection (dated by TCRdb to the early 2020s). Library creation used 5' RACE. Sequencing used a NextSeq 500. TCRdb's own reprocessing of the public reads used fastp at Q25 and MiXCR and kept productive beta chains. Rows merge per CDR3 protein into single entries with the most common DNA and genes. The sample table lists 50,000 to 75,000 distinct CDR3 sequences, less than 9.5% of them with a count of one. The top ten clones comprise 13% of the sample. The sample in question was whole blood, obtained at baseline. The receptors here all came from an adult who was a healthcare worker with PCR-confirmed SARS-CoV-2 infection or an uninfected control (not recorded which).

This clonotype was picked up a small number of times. CDR3 loop: CASSLARGGADTQYF. The DNA of the CDR3 is TGCGCCAGCAGCTTGGCCAGGGGGGGCGCAGATACGCAGTATTTT. This sequence joins TRBV5-1 and TRBJ2-3; D may match TRBD1 or TRBD2 (7 bases each). The CDR3 spans 15 residues. CDR1 is SGHRS and CDR2 is YFSETQ in the germline V gene. V lost 0 bases and J 4 bases, leaving 12 bases between the germline ends.

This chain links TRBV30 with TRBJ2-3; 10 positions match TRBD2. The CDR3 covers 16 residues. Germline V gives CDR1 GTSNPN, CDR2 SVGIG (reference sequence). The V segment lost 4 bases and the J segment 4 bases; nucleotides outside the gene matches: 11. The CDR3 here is CAWTLGLAGVADTQYF. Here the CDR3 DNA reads TGTGCCTGGACCCTAGGGCTAGCGGGAGTGGCAGATACGCAGTATTTT.

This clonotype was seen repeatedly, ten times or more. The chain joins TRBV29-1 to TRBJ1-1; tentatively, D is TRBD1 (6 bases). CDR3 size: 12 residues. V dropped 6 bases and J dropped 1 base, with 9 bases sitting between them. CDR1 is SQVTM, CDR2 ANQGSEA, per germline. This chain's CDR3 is CSVGTQNTEAFF. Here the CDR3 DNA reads TGCAGCGTAGGGACACAGAACACTGAAGCTTTCTTT.

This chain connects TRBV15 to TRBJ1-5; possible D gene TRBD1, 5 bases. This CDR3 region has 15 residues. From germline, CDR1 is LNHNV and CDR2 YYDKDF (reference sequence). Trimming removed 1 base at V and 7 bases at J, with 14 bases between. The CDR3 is CATSRGREAGQPQHF. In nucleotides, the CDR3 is TGTGCCACCAGCAGAGGGCGGGAGGCAGGGCAGCCCCAGCATTTT.

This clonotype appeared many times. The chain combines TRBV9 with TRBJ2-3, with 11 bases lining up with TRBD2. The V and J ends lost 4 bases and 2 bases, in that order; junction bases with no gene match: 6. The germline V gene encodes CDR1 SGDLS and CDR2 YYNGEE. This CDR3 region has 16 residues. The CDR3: CASSRGTSGYTDTQYF. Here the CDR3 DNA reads TGTGCCAGCAGCCGGGGGACTAGCGGTTACACAGATACGCAGTATTTT.

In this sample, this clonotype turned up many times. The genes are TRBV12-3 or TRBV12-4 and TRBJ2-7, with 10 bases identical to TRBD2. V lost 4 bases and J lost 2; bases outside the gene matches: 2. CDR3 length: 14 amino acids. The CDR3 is CASSSSGRAYEQYF. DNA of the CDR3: TGTGCCAGCAGTTCTAGCGGGAGAGCCTACGAGCAGTACTTC.

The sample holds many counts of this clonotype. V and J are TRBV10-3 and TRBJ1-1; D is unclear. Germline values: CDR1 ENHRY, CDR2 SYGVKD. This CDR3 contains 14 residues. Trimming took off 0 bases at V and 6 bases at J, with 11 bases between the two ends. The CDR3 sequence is CAISESWQVAEAFF. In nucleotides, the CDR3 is TGTGCCATCAGTGAGTCGTGGCAGGTAGCTGAAGCTTTCTTT.

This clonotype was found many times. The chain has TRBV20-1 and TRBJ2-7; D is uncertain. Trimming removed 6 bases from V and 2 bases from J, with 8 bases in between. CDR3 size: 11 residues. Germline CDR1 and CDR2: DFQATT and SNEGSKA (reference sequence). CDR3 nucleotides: TGCAGTGCCTACTATACCTACGAGCAGTACTTC. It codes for CSAYYTYEQYF.

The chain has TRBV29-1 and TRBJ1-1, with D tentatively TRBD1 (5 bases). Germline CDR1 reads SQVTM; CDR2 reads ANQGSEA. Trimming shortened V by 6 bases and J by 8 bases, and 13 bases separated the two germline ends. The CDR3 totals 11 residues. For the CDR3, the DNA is TGCAGCGTCCGCGGGACTCCCGAAGCTTTCTTT. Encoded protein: CSVRGTPEAFF.

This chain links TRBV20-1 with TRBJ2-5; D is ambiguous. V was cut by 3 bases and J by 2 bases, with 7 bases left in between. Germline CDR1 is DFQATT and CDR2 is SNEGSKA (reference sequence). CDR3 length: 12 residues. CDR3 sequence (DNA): TGCAGTGCTAGTCCTGAACAAGAGACCCAGTACTTC. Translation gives CSASPEQETQYF.

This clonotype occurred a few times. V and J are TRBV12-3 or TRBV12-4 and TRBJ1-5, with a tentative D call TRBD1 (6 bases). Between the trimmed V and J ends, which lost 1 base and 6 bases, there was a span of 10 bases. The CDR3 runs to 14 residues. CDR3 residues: CASSLEGESQPQHF. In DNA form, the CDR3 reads TGTGCCAGCAGTTTAGAGGGGGAGAGTCAGCCCCAGCATTTT.

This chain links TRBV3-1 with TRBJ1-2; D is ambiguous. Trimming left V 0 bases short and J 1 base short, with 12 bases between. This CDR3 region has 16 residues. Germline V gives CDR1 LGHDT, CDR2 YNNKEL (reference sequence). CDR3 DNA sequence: TGTGCCAGCAGCCAAGATCCGTCCGCTAATAACTATGGCTACACCTTC. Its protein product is CASSQDPSANNYGYTF.

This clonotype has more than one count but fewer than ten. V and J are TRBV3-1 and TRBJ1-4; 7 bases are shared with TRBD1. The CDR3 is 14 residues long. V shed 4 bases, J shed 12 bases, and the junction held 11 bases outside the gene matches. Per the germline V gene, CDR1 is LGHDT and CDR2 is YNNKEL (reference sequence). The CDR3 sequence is CASSPRGGNAELFF. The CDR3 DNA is TGTGCCAGCAGCCCCAGGGGGGGAAACGCAGAACTGTTTTTT.

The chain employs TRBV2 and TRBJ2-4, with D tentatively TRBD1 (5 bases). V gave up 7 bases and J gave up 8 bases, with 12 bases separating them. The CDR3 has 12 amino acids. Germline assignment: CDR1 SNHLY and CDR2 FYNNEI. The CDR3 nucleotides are TGTGCCAGCACACAGGTTGGAGACATTCAGTACTTC. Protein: CASTQVGDIQYF.

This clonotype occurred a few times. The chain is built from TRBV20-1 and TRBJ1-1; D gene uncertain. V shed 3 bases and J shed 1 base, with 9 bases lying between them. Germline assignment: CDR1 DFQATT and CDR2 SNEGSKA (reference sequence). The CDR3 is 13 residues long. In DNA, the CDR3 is TGCAGTGCTAGCGCCCATTGGAACACTGAAGCTTTCTTT. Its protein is CSASAHWNTEAFF.

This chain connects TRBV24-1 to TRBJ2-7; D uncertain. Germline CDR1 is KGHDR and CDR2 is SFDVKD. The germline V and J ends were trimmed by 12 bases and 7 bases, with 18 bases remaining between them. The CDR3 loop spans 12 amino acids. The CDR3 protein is CAPRTEFYEQYF. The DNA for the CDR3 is TGTGCCCCTAGGACGGAGTTCTATGAGCAGTACTTC.

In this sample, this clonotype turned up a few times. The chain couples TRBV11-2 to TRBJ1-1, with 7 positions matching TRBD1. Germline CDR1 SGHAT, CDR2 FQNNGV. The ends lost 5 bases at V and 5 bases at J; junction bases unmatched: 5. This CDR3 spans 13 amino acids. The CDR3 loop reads CASSPGTATEAFF. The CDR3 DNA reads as TGTGCCAGCAGCCCAGGGACAGCTACTGAAGCTTTCTTT.

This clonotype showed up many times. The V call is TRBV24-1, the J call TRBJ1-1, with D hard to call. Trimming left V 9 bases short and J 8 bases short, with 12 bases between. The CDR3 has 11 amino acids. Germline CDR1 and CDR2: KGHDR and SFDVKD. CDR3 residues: CATHDGREAFF. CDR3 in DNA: TGTGCCACCCACGACGGTAGAGAAGCTTTCTTT.

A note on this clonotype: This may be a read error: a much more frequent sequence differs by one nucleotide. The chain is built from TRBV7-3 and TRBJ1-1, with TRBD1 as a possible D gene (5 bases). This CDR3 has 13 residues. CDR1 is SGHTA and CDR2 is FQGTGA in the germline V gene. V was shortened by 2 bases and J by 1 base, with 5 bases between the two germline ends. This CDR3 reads CASSLGANTEAFF. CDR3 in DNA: TGTGCCAGCAGCTTAGGGGCGAACACTGAAGCTTTCTTT.

CDR3 loop: CASSNRGGSGELFF. As DNA, the CDR3 is TGTGCCAGTAGTAACAGGGGTGGCTCCGGGGAGCTGTTTTTT. The gene calls are TRBV19 and TRBJ2-2, with 7 nucleotides matching TRBD1. Germline V lookup: CDR1 LNHDA, CDR2 SQIVND (reference sequence). This CDR3 contains 14 residues. V lost 4 bases, J lost 6 bases, and 5 bases stayed unmatched.

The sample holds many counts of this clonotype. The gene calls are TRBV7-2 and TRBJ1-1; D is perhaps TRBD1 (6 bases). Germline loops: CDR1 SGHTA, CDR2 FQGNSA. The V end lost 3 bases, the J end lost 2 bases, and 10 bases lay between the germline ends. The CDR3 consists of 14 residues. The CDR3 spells CASSLDSRNTEAFF. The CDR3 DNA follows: TGTGCCAGCAGCTTGGACAGTCGAAACACTGAAGCTTTCTTT.

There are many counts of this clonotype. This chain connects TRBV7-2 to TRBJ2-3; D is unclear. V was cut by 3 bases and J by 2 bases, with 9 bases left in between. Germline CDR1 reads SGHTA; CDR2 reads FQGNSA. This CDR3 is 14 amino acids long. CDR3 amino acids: CASSFRLSTDTQYF. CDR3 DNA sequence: TGTGCCAGCAGCTTCCGTCTATCCACAGATACGCAGTATTTT.

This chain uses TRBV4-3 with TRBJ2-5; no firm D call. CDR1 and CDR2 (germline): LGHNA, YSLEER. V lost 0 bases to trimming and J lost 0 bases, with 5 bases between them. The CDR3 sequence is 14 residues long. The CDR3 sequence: CASSQEVYQETQYF. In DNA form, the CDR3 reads TGCGCCAGCAGCCAAGAGGTATACCAAGAGACCCAGTACTTC.